This TCR beta chain originates from a study of tumor-infiltrating lymphocytes in oesophageal squamous cell carcinoma. A single record per CDR3 protein comes from TCRdb applying MiXCR to the reads. The sample consists of 9,500 to 12,000 distinct CDR3 sequences, 58% of them appearing once. Germline V lookup: CDR1 SGDLS, CDR2 YYNGEE. The V and J ends lost 3 bases and 1 base respectively, with 14 bases between them. The CDR3 is made up of 16 amino acids. The sequence derives from a female donor with esophageal squamous cell carcinoma. Material for sequencing was blood. The chain employs TRBV9 and TRBJ1-3; the D gene is possibly TRBD1 (5 bases). The DNA for the CDR3 is TGTGCCAGCAGCGCCGAACGGGGGACTTCTGGAAACACCATATATTTT. The encoded protein is CASSAERGTSGNTIYF.